This record looks at one TCR beta chain sequence and its context. The specificity of this receptor is unknown. The input lacks base qualities; no much larger clone sits a single base away. The entry originates in a study of early T cells in non-severe SARS-CoV-2 infection (dated by TCRdb to about 2021). Looking at the study overall: TCR sequencing used bulk RNA from unsorted whole blood, so alpha and beta chains could not be paired. Overall results and qualifications from the work: VDJdb matching was skewed toward anti-spike CD8 responses and likely underestimated virus-specific expansions, missing private and CD4 specificities.

Libraries were constructed by 5' RACE. The instrument was a NextSeq 500. The TCR library protocol attached unique molecular identifiers to individual cDNA molecules to correct for sequencing error and PCR bias. Sequencing covered both TCR alpha and beta chains, and within each sample the abundances of alpha and beta sequences were tightly co-correlated. The study's own analysis went as follows. Decombinator V4 was used to annotate TCR sequences for V gene, J gene and CDR3. TCRs were defined as expanded if a significant change between any two time points was detected under a Poisson model with p below 0.0001. TCR abundances were normalised to the total number of TCRs sequenced in each sample and reported as counts per million. MAIT TCRs were defined by TRAV1-2 paired with TRAJ12, TRAJ20 or TRAJ33, and iNKT TCRs by TRAV10 paired with TRAJ18. VDJdb, accessed on 1 November 2021, was searched for TCRs annotated for CMV, EBV and SARS-CoV-2, and TCRs annotated for more than one antigen were excluded. The public reads were quality trimmed at Q25 with fastp and then assembled into clones with MiXCR by TCRdb, keeping productive beta chains. Rows with a matching CDR3 protein are joined into one entry that keeps the most common DNA and genes. The V and J calls and clone size come from TCRdb's table, not from the authors' own analysis. The sample table contains about 44,000 distinct CDR3 sequences; only one count was recorded for 20% to 25% of them. Approximately 4.4% of the sample lies in the top ten.

Set within a cohort of healthcare workers in London, UK, this nested case-control study involved weekly PCR testing of nasopharyngeal swabs along with blood sampling. Healthcare workers were recruited during the week of the UK lockdown, between 23 and 31 March 2020, and followed weekly for up to about 15 weeks. The CDR3 runs 14 residues from the cysteine to the phenylalanine. CDR3 DNA is the only sequence kept; it has 42 bases, read in frame from the first base. V and J lose 5 bases and 2 bases, and a span of 12 bases separates them. The source material was whole blood, sampled at baseline. The rearranged chain carries TRBV12-3 or TRBV12-4 and TRBJ2-5, with the D gene call left open. This sequence was found in an adult who was a healthcare worker with PCR-confirmed SARS-CoV-2 infection or an uninfected control (not recorded which). In nucleotide form, the sequence is TGTGCCAGCAGTGTGATGATATCTCAAGAGACCCAGTACTTC. The encoded protein is CASSVMISQETQYF.